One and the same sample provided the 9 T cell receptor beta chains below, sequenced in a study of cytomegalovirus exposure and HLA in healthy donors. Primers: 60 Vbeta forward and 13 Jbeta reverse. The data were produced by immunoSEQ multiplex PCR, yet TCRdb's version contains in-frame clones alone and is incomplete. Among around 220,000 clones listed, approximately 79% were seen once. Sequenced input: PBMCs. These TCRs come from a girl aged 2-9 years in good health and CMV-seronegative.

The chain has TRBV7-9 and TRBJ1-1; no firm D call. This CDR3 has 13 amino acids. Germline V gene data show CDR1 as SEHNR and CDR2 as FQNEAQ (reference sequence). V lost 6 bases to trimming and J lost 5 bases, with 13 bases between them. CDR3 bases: TGTGCCAGCAGGCGGGGTCGTGGGACTGAAGCTTTCTTT. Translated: CASRRGRGTEAFF.

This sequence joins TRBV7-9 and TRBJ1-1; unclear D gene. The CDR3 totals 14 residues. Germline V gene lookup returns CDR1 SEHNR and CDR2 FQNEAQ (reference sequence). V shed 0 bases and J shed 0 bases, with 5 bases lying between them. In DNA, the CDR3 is TGTGCCAGCAGCTTAGCTACTCTGAACACTGAAGCTTTCTTT. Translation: CASSLATLNTEAFF.

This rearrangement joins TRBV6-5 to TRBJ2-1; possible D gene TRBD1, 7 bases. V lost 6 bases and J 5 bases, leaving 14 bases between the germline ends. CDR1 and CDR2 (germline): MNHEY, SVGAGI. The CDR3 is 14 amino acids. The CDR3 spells CASSRGTANNEQFF. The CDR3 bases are TGTGCCAGCAGCCGCGGGACAGCCAACAATGAGCAGTTCTTC.

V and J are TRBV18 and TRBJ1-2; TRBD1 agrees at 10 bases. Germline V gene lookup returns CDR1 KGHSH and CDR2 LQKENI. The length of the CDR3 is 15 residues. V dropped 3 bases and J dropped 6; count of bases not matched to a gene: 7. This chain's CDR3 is CASSPGGQGGHGYTF. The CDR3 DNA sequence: TGTGCCAGCTCACCCGGCGGACAGGGGGGTCATGGCTACACCTTC.

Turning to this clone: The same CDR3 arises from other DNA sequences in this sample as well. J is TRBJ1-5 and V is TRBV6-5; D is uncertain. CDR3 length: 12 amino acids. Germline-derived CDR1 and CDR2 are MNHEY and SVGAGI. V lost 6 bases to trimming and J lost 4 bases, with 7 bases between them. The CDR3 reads CASRTGNQPQHF. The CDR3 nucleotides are TGTGCCAGCAGAACGGGTAATCAGCCCCAGCATTTT.

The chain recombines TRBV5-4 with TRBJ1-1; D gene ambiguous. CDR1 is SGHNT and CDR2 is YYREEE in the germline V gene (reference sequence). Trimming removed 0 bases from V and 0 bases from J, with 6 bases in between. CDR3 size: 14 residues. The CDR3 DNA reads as TGTGCCAGCAGCTTGGGGGCCCTGAACACTGAAGCTTTCTTT. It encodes CASSLGALNTEAFF.

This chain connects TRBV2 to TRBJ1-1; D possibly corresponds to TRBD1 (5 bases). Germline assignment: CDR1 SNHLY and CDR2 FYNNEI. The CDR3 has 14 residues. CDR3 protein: CVVTSGRGDTEAFF. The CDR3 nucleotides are TGTGTCGTGACTTCTGGGCGGGGGGACACTGAAGCTTTCTTT.

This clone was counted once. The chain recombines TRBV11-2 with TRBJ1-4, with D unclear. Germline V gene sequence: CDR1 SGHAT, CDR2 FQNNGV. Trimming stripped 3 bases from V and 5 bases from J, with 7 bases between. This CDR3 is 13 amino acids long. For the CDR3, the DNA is TGTGCCAGCAGCTTGGGCAGGAATGAAAAACTGTTTTTT. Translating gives CASSLGRNEKLFF. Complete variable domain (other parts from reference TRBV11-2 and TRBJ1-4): EAGVAQSPRYKIIEKRQSVAFWCNPISGHATLYWYQQILGQGPKLLIQFQNNGVVDDSQLPKDRFSAERLKGVDSTLKIQPAKLEDSAVYLCASSLGRNEKLFFGSGTQLSVL.

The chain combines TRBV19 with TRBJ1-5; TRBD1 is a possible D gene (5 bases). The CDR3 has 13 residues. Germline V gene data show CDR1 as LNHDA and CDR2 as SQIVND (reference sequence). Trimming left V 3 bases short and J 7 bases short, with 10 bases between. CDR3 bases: TGTGCCAGTAGTATGGGGGGGTACCAGCCCCAGCATTTT. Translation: CASSMGGYQPQHF.